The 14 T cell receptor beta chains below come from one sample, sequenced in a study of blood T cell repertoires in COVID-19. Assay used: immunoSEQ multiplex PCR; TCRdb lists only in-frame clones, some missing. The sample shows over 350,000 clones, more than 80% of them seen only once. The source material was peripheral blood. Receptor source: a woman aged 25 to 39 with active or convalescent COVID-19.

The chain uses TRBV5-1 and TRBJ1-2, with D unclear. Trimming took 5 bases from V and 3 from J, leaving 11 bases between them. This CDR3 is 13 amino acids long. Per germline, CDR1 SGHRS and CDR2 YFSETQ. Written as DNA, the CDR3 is TGCGCCAGCAGGGCCGACGGAGACTATGGCTACACCTTC. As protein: CASRADGDYGYTF.

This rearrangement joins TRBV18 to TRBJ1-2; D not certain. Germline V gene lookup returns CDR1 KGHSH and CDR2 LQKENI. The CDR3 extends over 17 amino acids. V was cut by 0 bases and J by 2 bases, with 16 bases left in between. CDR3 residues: CASSPPSPATGNYGYTF. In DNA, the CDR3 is TGTGCCAGCTCACCACCGTCACCTGCTACGGGAAACTATGGCTACACCTTC.

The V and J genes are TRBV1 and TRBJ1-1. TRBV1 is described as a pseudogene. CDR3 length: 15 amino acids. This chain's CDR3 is CTSSQDKSKNTEAFF. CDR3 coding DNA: TGCACCAGCAGCCAAGATAAGAGTAAGAACACTGAAGCTTTCTTT.

The CDR3 region has the DNA TGTGCCAGCGCGGGACAGGGGCACACTGAAGCTTTCTTT. Translation gives CASAGQGHTEAFF. This chain uses TRBV27 with TRBJ1-1; TRBD1 agrees at 10 bases. The CDR3 is 13 amino acids. CDR1 MNHEY and CDR2 SMNVEV come from the germline V gene (reference sequence). V shed 8 bases and J 3 bases; nucleotides not matched to a gene: 3.

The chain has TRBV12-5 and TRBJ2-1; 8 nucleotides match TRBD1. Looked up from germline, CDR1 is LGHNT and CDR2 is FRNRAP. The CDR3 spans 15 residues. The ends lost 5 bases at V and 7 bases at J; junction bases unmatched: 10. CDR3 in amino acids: CASGPPDRAGNEQFF. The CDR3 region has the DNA TGTGCTAGTGGTCCCCCGGACAGGGCCGGTAATGAGCAGTTCTTC. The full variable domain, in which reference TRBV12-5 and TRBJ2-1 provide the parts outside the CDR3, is DARVTQTPRHKVTEMGQEVTMRCQPILGHNTVFWYRQTMMQGLELLAYFRNRAPLDDSGMPKDRFSAEMPDATLATLKIQPSEPRDSAVYFCASGPPDRAGNEQFFGPGTRLTVL.

CDR3 sequence (DNA): TGCGCCAGCAGTGGAGGAGTTGGAGTCGGTGAAAAACTGTTTTTT. Protein sequence: CASSGGVGVGEKLFF. The rearrangement uses TRBV10-1 and TRBJ1-4; D is uncertain. CDR1 WNHNN and CDR2 SYGVQD come from the germline V gene (reference sequence). Between the trimmed V and J ends, which lost 4 bases and 7 bases, there was a span of 16 bases. The CDR3 is 15 amino acids.

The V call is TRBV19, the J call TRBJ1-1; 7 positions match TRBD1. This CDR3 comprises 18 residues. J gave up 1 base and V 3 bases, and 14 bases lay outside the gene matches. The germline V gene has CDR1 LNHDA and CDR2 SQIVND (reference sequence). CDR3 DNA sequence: TGTGCCAGTAGTATGCCTCTGGACAGGACAGGAGCGAACACTGAAGCTTTCTTT. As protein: CASSMPLDRTGANTEAFF.

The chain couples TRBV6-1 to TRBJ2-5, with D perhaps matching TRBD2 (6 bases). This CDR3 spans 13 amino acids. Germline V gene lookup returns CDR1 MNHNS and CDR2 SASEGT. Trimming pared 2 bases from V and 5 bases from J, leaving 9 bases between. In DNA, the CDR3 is TGTGCCAGCAGTGAACGGGAGAAGGAGACCCAGTACTTC. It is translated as CASSEREKETQYF.

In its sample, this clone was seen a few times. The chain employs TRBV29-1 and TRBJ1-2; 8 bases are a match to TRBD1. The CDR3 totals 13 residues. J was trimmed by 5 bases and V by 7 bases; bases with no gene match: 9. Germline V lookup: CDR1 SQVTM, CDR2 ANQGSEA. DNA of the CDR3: TGCAGCGCTGGGACAGGAACGCGATATGGCTACACCTTC. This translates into CSAGTGTRYGYTF.

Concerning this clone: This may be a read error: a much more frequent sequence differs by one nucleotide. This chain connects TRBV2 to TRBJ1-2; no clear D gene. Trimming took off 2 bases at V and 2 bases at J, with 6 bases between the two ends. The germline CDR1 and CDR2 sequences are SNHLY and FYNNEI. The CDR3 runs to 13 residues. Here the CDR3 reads CASSETDNYGYTF. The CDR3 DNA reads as TGTGCCAGCAGTGAAACAGACAACTATGGCTACACCTTC.

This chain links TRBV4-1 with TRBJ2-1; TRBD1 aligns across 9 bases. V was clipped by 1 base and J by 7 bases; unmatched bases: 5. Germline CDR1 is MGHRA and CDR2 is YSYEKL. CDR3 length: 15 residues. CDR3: CASSQVGQGRNEQFF. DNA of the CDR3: TGCGCCAGCAGCCAAGTGGGACAGGGCAGAAATGAGCAGTTCTTC.

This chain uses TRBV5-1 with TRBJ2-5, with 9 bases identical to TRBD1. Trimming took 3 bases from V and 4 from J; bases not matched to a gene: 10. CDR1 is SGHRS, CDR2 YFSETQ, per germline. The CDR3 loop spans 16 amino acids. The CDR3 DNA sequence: TGCGCCAGCAGCTCCCGACAGGGGGGGACAGGAGAGACCCAGTACTTC. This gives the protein CASSSRQGGTGETQYF. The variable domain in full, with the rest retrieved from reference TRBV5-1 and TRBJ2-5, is KAGVTQTPRYLIKTRGQQVTLSCSPISGHRSVSWYQQTPGQGLQFLFEYFSETQRNKGNFPGRFSGRQFSNSRSEMNVSTLELGDSALYLCASSSRQGGTGETQYFGPGTRLLVL.

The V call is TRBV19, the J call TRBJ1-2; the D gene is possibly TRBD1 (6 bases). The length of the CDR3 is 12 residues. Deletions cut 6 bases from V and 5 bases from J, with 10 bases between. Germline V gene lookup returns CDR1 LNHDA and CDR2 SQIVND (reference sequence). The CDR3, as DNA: TGTGCCAGTAGCCACACAGGGTATGGCTACACCTTC. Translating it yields CASSHTGYGYTF.

CDR3 coding DNA: TGTGCCAGCAGTGACGGCAATCAGCCCCAGCATTTT. Protein product: CASSDGNQPQHF. The chain is built from TRBV6-1 and TRBJ1-5; D not resolved. Germline values: CDR1 MNHNS, CDR2 SASEGT. Trimming left V 3 bases short and J 2 bases short, with 2 bases between. This CDR3 spans 12 amino acids.